This TCR beta chain was sequenced for a study of response to subunit inactivated influenza vaccine. TCRdb analysed the RT-PCR reads with MiXCR anew, one entry per CDR3 protein. The table lists around 200,000 distinct CDR3 sequences, around a tenth of them singletons, with approximately 11% in the top ten. Findings and limits, study-wide: Researchers suggested that each seasonal influenza vaccination recruits few new T cells.

CDR1 and CDR2 from the germline V gene are SGHKS and YYEKEE (reference sequence). V shed 1 base, J shed 7 bases, and the junction held 10 bases outside the gene matches. The CDR3 covers 15 residues. This clonotype was seen a few times. Its target is unknown. The chain is built from TRBV5-5 and TRBJ2-7, with TRBD2 matching over 8 bases. Sequencing used non-naive T cells sorted from PBMCs, obtained on the day of vaccination. The sequence was obtained from a man aged 50-59 years who received an inactivated influenza vaccine. The CDR3 region has the DNA TGTGCCAGCAGCTTGACGACGGGAGGGCCCTTGGAGCAGTACTTC. Translating gives CASSLTTGGPLEQYF.